This T cell receptor (beta chain) was captured in a study of T-cell reconstitution after alpha-beta-depleted transplantation in children. General study findings and limits: Newly made T cells mostly supplied T-cell counts and diversity one year after transplant. Surviving recipient T cells and intrathymic progenitors accounted for some patients' high TCRbeta diversity at day 60. Where alpha-beta T cells came from about two months after transplant was reportedly several hundred expanded graft clones.

CDR3 length: 16 amino acids. The V end was cut by 2 bases, the J end by 3 bases, with 14 bases between. The V gene's germline CDR1 is MNHEY and CDR2 SVGAGI. Preparation of the TCRbeta library used unique molecular identifiers. Each CDR3 protein gets one entry after TCRdb re-called the PCR reads with MiXCR. The table has 700,000 to 950,000 distinct CDR3 sequences, around 17% seen once. Remarks on this clonotype: Antigen: not known.

The chain uses TRBV6-5 and TRBJ1-3; D may be TRBD1 (5 bases). The source was PBMCs, mostly from graft donor cells, collected 360 days after TCRalphabeta/CD19-depleted stem cell transplant. The clonotype originates from a male patient younger than 18 who had a stem cell transplant for acute lymphoblastic leukemia, so the T cells may come from the graft donor. This CDR3 is CASSYLGDSSGNTIYF. CDR3 nucleotide sequence: TGTGCCAGCAGTTACCTAGGGGACTCCAGTGGAAACACCATATATTTT.